This entry lists 27 T cell receptor beta chains sequenced from one sample in a study of molecular identifiers for immune sequencing clone quantification. TCRdb passed the PCR reads through MiXCR, listing each CDR3 protein once. The sample consists of approximately 20,000 distinct CDR3 sequences, about a fifth of them appearing once. Sequencing was done on a sample of naive CD8+ T cells from blood, with Jurkat cell RNA spiked in. Subset indicated: FACS-sorted CD8+CD4-CCR7+CD45RA+ naive T cells. The receptor source for this set is a human donor in good health. Some libraries in this study had Jurkat cell RNA spiked in.

This clonotype was picked up many times. The chain employs TRBV10-3 and TRBJ2-5, with D perhaps TRBD2 (6 bases). Between the trimmed V and J ends, which lost 8 bases and 1 base, there was a span of 11 bases. Germline-derived CDR1 and CDR2 are ENHRY and SYGVKD. The CDR3 is 13 residues long. The CDR3 sequence: CAIGEGGQETQYF. CDR3 DNA sequence: TGTGCCATCGGAGAGGGAGGCCAAGAGACCCAGTACTTC.

This clonotype showed up just a few times. The chain combines TRBV29-1 with TRBJ2-3, with 13 bases aligning to TRBD2. The CDR3 spans 15 residues. The V gene end was trimmed by 8 bases and the J gene end by 0 bases; junction bases not matched to a gene: 5. Germline-derived CDR1 and CDR2 are SQVTM and ANQGSEA. The chain's CDR3 is CSPVLAGGSTDTQYF. The CDR3 DNA reads TGCAGCCCTGTACTAGCGGGAGGGAGCACAGATACGCAGTATTTT.

As for this clonotype: Possible read error: a much larger clone is one base away. The V gene is TRBV10-3, the J gene TRBJ2-7; 7 bases agree with TRBD1. The CDR3 runs to 14 residues. In germline, CDR1 is ENHRY, CDR2 SYGVKD. CDR3 residues: CAISPGTDEYERYF. CDR3 sequence (DNA): TGTGCCATCAGTCCCGGGACAGATGAATACGAGCGGTACTTC.

This clonotype was recorded at least ten times. The V gene is TRBV20-1, the J gene TRBJ1-2; 7 nucleotides line up with TRBD1. This CDR3 is built from 14 residues. Looked up from germline, CDR1 is DFQATT and CDR2 is SNEGSKA (reference sequence). With V trimmed by 4 bases and J by 4 bases, 9 bases remained unmatched. The CDR3 DNA is TGCAGTGCTAAACCGGGACAGTCTTTCTATGGCTACACCTTC. As protein: CSAKPGQSFYGYTF.

This clonotype was found a few times. In DNA form, the CDR3 reads TGTGCCAGCAGCAAAAACAGGGGAGCCTACGAGCAGTACTTC. It specifies CASSKNRGAYEQYF. The chain employs TRBV13 and TRBJ2-7, with 7 nucleotides matching TRBD1. There are 14 residues in the CDR3. The V gene's germline CDR1 is PRHDT and CDR2 FYEKMQ (reference sequence). The V gene end was trimmed by 5 bases and the J gene end by 2 bases; junction bases not matched to a gene: 6.

The chain carries TRBV6-4 and TRBJ2-7, with 9 nucleotides matching TRBD2. Germline CDR1 MRHNA, CDR2 SNTAGT. The trim removed 5 bases at V and 5 bases at J, leaving 7 bases unmatched. This CDR3 is 14 amino acids long. For the CDR3, the DNA is TGTGCCAGCAGTCGGGCGGGAGGGCCTGACGAGCAGTACTTC. It translates to CASSRAGGPDEQYF.

This clonotype was detected many times. The CDR3 coding sequence is TGTGCCAGCAGTTATTGGACAACAGGGGTGACAGATACGCAGTATTTT. It is translated as CASSYWTTGVTDTQYF. The chain joins TRBV6-5 to TRBJ2-3; 7 nucleotides align to TRBD1. Germline trimming cut 3 bases from V and 3 bases from J; bases unmatched to any gene: 9. The length of the CDR3 is 16 residues. CDR1 and CDR2 (germline): MNHEY, SVGAGI.

On this clonotype: Being one base from a much bigger clone, this may be a read error. The chain recombines TRBV12-3 or TRBV12-4 with TRBJ2-1, with D maybe TRBD2 (6 bases). The CDR3 is 14 amino acids. DNA for the CDR3: TGTGCCATACCCCGGGACTCGGCGGGCAATGAGCAGCTCTTC. Protein product: CAIPRDSAGNEQLF.

This clonotype was recorded many times. This sequence joins TRBV7-2 and TRBJ1-3; D may be TRBD1 (6 bases). Trimming stripped 7 bases from V and 0 bases from J, with 13 bases between. This CDR3 is 15 amino acids long. Germline values: CDR1 SGHTA, CDR2 FQGNSA. CDR3 amino acids: CASNRDRFSGNTIYF. DNA for the CDR3: TGTGCCAGCAACCGAGACAGGTTCTCTGGAAACACCATATATTTT.

This clonotype ranks as medium-sized (0.01 to 0.1%). CDR3 nucleotides: TGTGCCAGCAGCGTACTCGGGATAAACGACGAGCAGTACTTC. Its protein product is CASSVLGINDEQYF. The chain has TRBV9 and TRBJ2-7; perhaps TRBD2 as D (5 bases). This CDR3 has 14 amino acids. Looked up from germline, CDR1 is SGDLS and CDR2 is YYNGEE. V was clipped by 1 base and J by 5 bases, with 13 bases between them. The whole variable domain, filled in from reference TRBV9 and TRBJ2-7, reads DSGVTQTPKHLITATGQRVTLRCSPRSGDLSVYWYQQSLDQGLQFLIQYYNGEERAKGNILERFSAQQFPDLHSELNLSSLELGDSALYFCASSVLGINDEQYFGPGTRLTVT.

The sample holds many counts of this clonotype. The chain has TRBV5-1 and TRBJ2-3; D is perhaps TRBD1 or TRBD2 (6 bases each). This CDR3 spans 16 amino acids. Trimming left V 1 base short and J 4 bases short, with 16 bases between. CDR1 is SGHRS and CDR2 is YFSETQ in the germline V gene. CDR3 region: CASSLMGGSRSDTQYF. The CDR3 bases are TGCGCCAGCAGCTTGATGGGGGGCTCAAGGTCAGATACGCAGTATTTT. Combining the CDR3 with reference TRBV5-1 and TRBJ2-3 gives the whole variable domain KAGVTQTPRYLIKTRGQQVTLSCSPISGHRSVSWYQQTPGQGLQFLFEYFSETQRNKGNFPGRFSGRQFSNSRSEMNVSTLELGDSALYLCASSLMGGSRSDTQYFGPGTRLTVL.

This clonotype was observed many times. This chain uses TRBV4-1 with TRBJ1-6; D is undetermined. CDR1 is MGHRA, CDR2 YSYEKL, per germline. The CDR3 runs 15 residues. The V end was cut by 1 base, the J end by 6 bases, with 10 bases between. The CDR3 region has the DNA TGCGCCAGCAGCCAAGCAGAGATTTCTAATTCACCCCTCCACTTT. Its translation: CASSQAEISNSPLHF.

This clonotype was recorded a few times. The chain recombines TRBV5-1 with TRBJ2-7; perhaps TRBD1 as D (5 bases). CDR1 SGHRS and CDR2 YFSETQ come from the germline V gene. V was cut by 2 bases and J by 0 bases, with 9 bases left in between. This CDR3 is 14 amino acids long. Here the CDR3 DNA reads TGCGCCAGCAGCTTTTTAGGGGACTCCTACGAGCAGTACTTC. Encoded protein: CASSFLGDSYEQYF.

Of note for this clonotype: A much larger clonotype is one base distant, so this may be a read error. This CDR3 fails to terminate in the conserved phenylalanine or tryptophan, so it likely reflects a read error. The CDR3 region has the DNA TGTGCCAGTAGTCTAGGGACACAATACGAGCAGTACCTC. Translating gives CASSLGTQYEQYL. The J gene is TRBJ2-7, the V gene TRBV19; weak D call: TRBD1 (6 bases). V was trimmed by 5 bases and J by 4 bases, leaving 12 bases between them. The CDR3 is 13 amino acids. Germline V lookup: CDR1 LNHDA, CDR2 SQIVND (reference sequence).

Concerning this clonotype: Because the CDR3 is missing its conserved closing phenylalanine or tryptophan, this is likely a read error. The rearrangement joins TRBV6-2 or TRBV6-3 to TRBJ1-5, with D perhaps matching TRBD1 (5 bases). Germline CDR1 MNHEY, CDR2 SVGEGT. The ends were cut back, 10 bases at V and 4 bases at J, with 14 bases in the middle. CDR3 length: 13 amino acids. CDR3 bases: TGTGCCACCCGGGACGGGGTGAATCAGCCCCAGCATCTT. This sequence encodes CATRDGVNQPQHL.

Judged by abundance, this clonotype is medium-sized. The chain links TRBV6-2 or TRBV6-3 to TRBJ1-1; unclear D gene. Germline-derived CDR1 and CDR2 are MNHEY and SVGEGT. V lost 6 bases and J 7 bases, leaving 18 bases between the germline ends. This CDR3 region has 14 residues. The CDR3 nucleotides read TGTGCCAGCAGGGGAGTCGCCTATCGGGGTGAAGCTTTCTTT. This gives the protein CASRGVAYRGEAFF.

This clonotype occurred many times. The chain uses TRBV27 and TRBJ2-7, with D unclear. The length of the CDR3 is 13 residues. Germline V CDR1 and CDR2: MNHEY, SMNVEV (reference sequence). V lost 3 bases, J lost 3 bases, and 9 bases lay in between. The CDR3, as DNA: TGTGCCAGCAGTTTCGACCGTCTCTACGAGCAGTACTTC. Translation: CASSFDRLYEQYF.

This clonotype was counted many times. This chain joins TRBV28 and TRBJ2-1; a possible D gene is TRBD2 (7 bases). With 2 bases removed from V and 9 bases from J, the gap between germline ends came to 14 bases. Germline CDR1 MDHEN, CDR2 SYDVKM. The CDR3 consists of 14 residues. The CDR3 sequence is CASSLRGRAVEQFF. DNA of the CDR3: TGTGCCAGCAGTTTAAGGGGGAGGGCCGTTGAGCAGTTCTTC.

At least ten counts were recorded for this clonotype. This chain joins TRBV27 and TRBJ2-1; weak D call: TRBD2 (5 bases). V gave up 3 bases and J gave up 4 bases, with 13 bases separating them. Germline V gene lookup returns CDR1 MNHEY and CDR2 SMNVEV (reference sequence). CDR3 size: 15 residues. The DNA for the CDR3 is TGTGCCAGCAGTTTTGACCCCACGGGGTACAATGAGCAGTTCTTC. This encodes CASSFDPTGYNEQFF.

This clonotype was recorded at least ten times. This chain uses TRBV7-2 with TRBJ2-7; D might be TRBD2 (6 bases). The CDR3 spans 15 residues. V was shortened by 1 base and J by 3 bases, with 13 bases between the two germline ends. Germline CDR1 SGHTA, CDR2 FQGNSA. The CDR3 is CASSLGAGPYYEQYF. The CDR3 bases are TGTGCCAGCAGCTTAGGGGCGGGACCCTACTACGAGCAGTACTTC.

This clonotype has a count of ten or more. V is TRBV19 and J is TRBJ1-2, with 9 positions matching TRBD1. This CDR3 comprises 14 residues. Trimming at V came to 7 bases and at J to 4 bases, leaving 7 bases not matched to a gene. Germline V gene sequence: CDR1 LNHDA, CDR2 SQIVND (reference sequence). CDR3 DNA sequence: TGTGCCAGTACCCCGGGACAGGGCAGCTATGGCTACACCTTC. Its protein product is CASTPGQGSYGYTF.

This clonotype has a count of ten or more. The CDR3: CASSPSGRTYEQYF. The CDR3, as DNA: TGTGCCAGCAGTCCTAGCGGGAGAACCTACGAGCAGTACTTC. The chain recombines TRBV2 with TRBJ2-7; 10 bases map to TRBD2. CDR3 length: 14 amino acids. V shed 5 bases, J shed 2 bases, and the junction held 3 bases outside the gene matches. Germline loops: CDR1 SNHLY, CDR2 FYNNEI.

This clonotype has just a few counts. V and J are TRBV7-9 and TRBJ2-5; 7 positions match TRBD1. Germline CDR1 SEHNR, CDR2 FQNEAQ (reference sequence). V lost 5 bases, J lost 2 bases, and 11 bases stayed unmatched. The CDR3 spans 16 residues. The CDR3, as DNA: TGTGCCAGCAGCCACCTACAGGGGTGGGAACAAGAGACCCAGTACTTC. Translated: CASSHLQGWEQETQYF.

With regard to this clonotype: A read error is possible here, since a much larger clone lies one base away. The V gene is TRBV12-3 or TRBV12-4, the J gene TRBJ1-5; D may be TRBD1 (5 bases). CDR3 length equals 13 residues. V was shortened by 6 bases and J by 9 bases, with 15 bases between the two germline ends. The CDR3 DNA sequence: TGTGCCAGCAGCGAAATGGGGGGGGGGCCCCAGCATTTT. Translated, it gives CASSEMGGGPQHF.

At least ten counts were recorded for this clonotype. This chain joins TRBV7-9 and TRBJ2-1, with 7 bases that match TRBD1. The CDR3 loop spans 16 amino acids. The J segment lost 4 bases and the V segment lost 1 base, leaving 7 bases of the junction unmatched. Germline V gene data show CDR1 as SEHNR and CDR2 as FQNEAQ (reference sequence). The CDR3 here is CASSLGQTGPYNEQFF. The CDR3 DNA is TGTGCCAGCAGCTTAGGGCAGACAGGGCCGTACAATGAGCAGTTCTTC.

This clonotype appeared many times. The gene calls are TRBV2 and TRBJ2-1, with TRBD2 as a possible D gene (6 bases). The CDR3 is 13 amino acids. V lost 2 bases to trimming and J lost 9 bases, with 11 bases between them. The germline CDR1 and CDR2 sequences are SNHLY and FYNNEI. DNA of the CDR3: TGTGCCAGCAGTGAATGGGCGGGGTCTGAGCAGTTCTTC. It is translated as CASSEWAGSEQFF.

By sample share, this clonotype is medium-sized (0.01 to 0.1%). V is TRBV7-9 and J is TRBJ2-7; D is possibly TRBD1 or TRBD2 (5 bases each). The germline CDR1 and CDR2 sequences are SEHNR and FQNEAQ (reference sequence). There are 12 residues in the CDR3. V was clipped by 0 bases and J by 7 bases, with 7 bases between them. The CDR3 sequence is CASSLAGGEQYF. The DNA for the CDR3 is TGTGCCAGCAGCTTAGCTGGGGGAGAGCAGTACTTC.